These 18 T cell receptor beta chains share one sample of origin, sequenced in a study of naive and memory T cell subsets. Two oligonucleotides, mixed equimolar, formed the beta constant-region primer covering TRBC1 and TRBC2. TCRdb reanalysed the UMI-ligation and nested PCR reads using MiXCR and keeps one entry per CDR3 protein. The sample includes around 160,000 distinct CDR3 sequences, about a sixth of them seen just once. Sequenced material: naive CD4+ T cells from blood. These receptors all stem from a human donor in good health.

The chain joins TRBV2 to TRBJ2-7; D ambiguous. Germline V gene sequence: CDR1 SNHLY, CDR2 FYNNEI. The CDR3 loop spans 12 amino acids. V dropped 6 bases and J dropped 2 bases, with 8 bases sitting between them. The CDR3 sequence is CASRTEAYEQYF. DNA for the CDR3: TGTGCCAGCAGGACCGAAGCCTACGAGCAGTACTTC.

This chain uses TRBV7-2 with TRBJ1-6; possibly TRBD1 for D (6 bases). This CDR3 spans 17 amino acids. The germline CDR1 and CDR2 sequences are SGHTA and FQGNSA. Trimming took off 7 bases at V and 6 bases at J, with 22 bases between the two ends. In DNA, the CDR3 is TGTGCCAGCACCCCAAGTGGGGGGCGGTATTGTAATTCACCCCTCCACTTT. The encoded protein is CASTPSGGRYCNSPLHF.

CDR3 nucleotides: TGCAGTGCTTCTCCACTAACGGTCGTACTCACCGGGGAGCTGTTTTTT. Encoded protein: CSASPLTVVLTGELFF. This chain uses TRBV20-1 with TRBJ2-2; D is uncertain. Trimming removed 5 bases at V and 4 bases at J, with 20 bases between. There are 16 residues in the CDR3. CDR1 and CDR2 (germline): DFQATT, SNEGSKA (reference sequence).

About this clonotype itself: A much larger clone is a single base away; this may be a read error. The V gene is TRBV7-2, the J gene TRBJ2-6, with D perhaps matching TRBD1 (5 bases). Between the trimmed V and J ends, which lost 0 bases and 2 bases, there was a span of 5 bases. This CDR3 spans 15 amino acids. CDR1 and CDR2 from the germline V gene are SGHTA and FQGNSA. The CDR3 spells CASSLAGPGANVLTF. The CDR3, as DNA: TGTGCCAGCAGCTTAGCGGGGCCTGGGGCCAACGTCCTGACTTTC.

The chain couples TRBV24-1 to TRBJ2-7; maybe TRBD1 (6 bases). This CDR3 has 16 residues. V was trimmed by 2 bases and J by 5 bases, leaving 18 bases between them. Germline assignment: CDR1 KGHDR and CDR2 SFDVKD. The CDR3 spells CATSDSTGSVRHEQYF. The CDR3 DNA follows: TGTGCCACCAGTGATTCAACAGGGTCCGTGCGCCACGAGCAGTACTTC.

This chain links TRBV15 with TRBJ2-1, with a weak D call TRBD2 (6 bases). The CDR3 length is 19 residues. Deletions cut 0 bases from V and 0 bases from J, with 18 bases between. Germline lookup yields CDR1 LNHNV and CDR2 YYDKDF (reference sequence). This chain's CDR3 is CATSRERQGGSSSYNEQFF. CDR3 DNA: TGTGCCACCAGCAGAGAGAGACAAGGAGGGTCCAGCTCCTACAATGAGCAGTTCTTC.

The J gene is TRBJ1-3, the V gene TRBV6-1; unclear D gene. The ends were cut back, 11 bases at V and 0 bases at J, with 20 bases in the middle. Germline V gives CDR1 MNHNS, CDR2 SASEGT. The CDR3 loop spans 16 amino acids. CDR3 DNA: TGTGCCGGAAGACCTGGACCCTTTAACTCTGGAAACACCATATATTTT. It translates to CAGRPGPFNSGNTIYF.

V and J are TRBV24-1 and TRBJ2-3, with D perhaps being TRBD1 or TRBD2 (5 bases each). From germline, CDR1 is KGHDR and CDR2 SFDVKD. Trimming pared 0 bases from V and 0 bases from J, leaving 6 bases between. The CDR3 totals 15 residues. CDR3 residues: CATSDLRDSTDTQYF. The CDR3 DNA follows: TGTGCCACCAGTGATTTGCGGGACAGCACAGATACGCAGTATTTT.

This chain links TRBV24-1 with TRBJ2-3; TRBD2 agrees at 8 bases. Germline CDR1 KGHDR, CDR2 SFDVKD. This CDR3 has 16 residues. The trim removed 4 bases at V and 1 base at J, leaving 6 bases unmatched. CDR3 sequence: CATSDSPGLGTDTQYF. The DNA for the CDR3 is TGTGCCACCAGTGACTCACCGGGACTAGGCACAGATACGCAGTATTTT.

This clonotype was detected a few times. This sequence joins TRBV5-1 and TRBJ2-3; a possible D gene is TRBD1 (5 bases). V lost 0 bases and J 5 bases, leaving 7 bases between the germline ends. Per germline, CDR1 SGHRS and CDR2 YFSETQ. The CDR3 has 13 amino acids. The CDR3 nucleotides read TGCGCCAGCAGCTTGGCAGGGCAAGATACGCAGTATTTT. This codes for CASSLAGQDTQYF.

The J gene is TRBJ2-1, the V gene TRBV12-3 or TRBV12-4, with D perhaps TRBD2 (5 bases). Trimming shortened V by 6 bases and J by 9 bases, and 18 bases separated the two germline ends. The CDR3 has 14 amino acids. The DNA of the CDR3 is TGTGCCAGCAGCTCACCCCCCGGGAACGGTGAGCAGTTCTTC. It translates to CASSSPPGNGEQFF.

This chain connects TRBV3-1 to TRBJ1-5; TRBD1 is a possible D gene (5 bases). V lost 1 base and J 0 bases, leaving 7 bases between the germline ends. This CDR3 contains 15 residues. Germline lookup yields CDR1 LGHDT and CDR2 YNNKEL (reference sequence). The CDR3 protein is CASSQGDGSNQPQHF. The CDR3 coding sequence is TGTGCCAGCAGCCAAGGGGACGGTAGCAATCAGCCCCAGCATTTT. Drawing the rest from reference TRBV3-1 and TRBJ1-5, the complete variable domain is DTAVSQTPKYLVTQMGNDKSIKCEQNLGHDTMYWYKQDSKKFLKIMFSYNNKELIINETVPNRFSPKSPDKAHLNLHINSLELGDSAVYFCASSQGDGSNQPQHFGDGTRLSIL.

This clonotype was counted between two and nine times. The V and J genes are TRBV20-1 and TRBJ2-5; D is ambiguous. Trimming took off 1 base at V and 4 bases at J, with 10 bases between the two ends. CDR3 size: 13 residues. The germline CDR1 and CDR2 sequences are DFQATT and SNEGSKA (reference sequence). CDR3: CSARGRTVETQYF. CDR3 nucleotides: TGCAGTGCTAGAGGTCGGACGGTAGAGACCCAGTACTTC.

This chain links TRBV4-3 with TRBJ2-6; a possible D gene is TRBD1 (5 bases). The CDR3 loop spans 15 amino acids. The germline V and J ends were trimmed by 0 bases and 2 bases, with 5 bases remaining between them. Per germline, CDR1 LGHNA and CDR2 YSLEER. The chain's CDR3 is CASSQEQAGANVLTF. As DNA, the CDR3 is TGCGCCAGCAGCCAAGAACAGGCTGGGGCCAACGTCCTGACTTTC.

The chain employs TRBV20-1 and TRBJ2-3; 10 bases line up with TRBD2. This CDR3 contains 12 residues. V was pared by 5 bases and J by 8 bases, with 4 bases of the junction left unmatched. From germline, CDR1 is DFQATT and CDR2 SNEGSKA (reference sequence). CDR3 amino acids: CSAPLAGVTQYF. The CDR3 coding sequence is TGCAGTGCTCCTCTAGCGGGAGTTACGCAGTATTTT.

The chain is built from TRBV12-3 or TRBV12-4 and TRBJ2-7, with D possibly being TRBD1 (5 bases). V was cut by 2 bases and J by 3 bases, with 11 bases left in between. The CDR3 spans 14 residues. The CDR3 reads CASSLQGPLYEQYF. The CDR3 bases are TGTGCCAGCAGTTTACAGGGCCCCCTCTACGAGCAGTACTTC.

V gene TRBV6-6 combines with J gene TRBJ1-1; 7 bases fit TRBD1. Germline values: CDR1 MNHNY, CDR2 SVGAGI (reference sequence). The V and J ends lost 2 bases and 1 base, in that order; junction bases with no gene match: 4. The CDR3 runs to 15 residues. The CDR3 is CASSYDDRENTEAFF. CDR3 nucleotide sequence: TGTGCCAGCAGTTACGACGACAGGGAGAACACTGAAGCTTTCTTT.

This clonotype was seen a few times. CDR3 sequence: CASRTSYNEQFF. DNA for the CDR3: TGTGCCAGCAGGACCTCCTACAATGAGCAGTTCTTC. V and J are TRBV12-3 or TRBV12-4 and TRBJ2-1; no firm D call. Trimming stripped 6 bases from V and 0 bases from J, with 3 bases between. The CDR3 covers 12 residues.